A single sample is the source of the 11 T cell receptor beta chains below, sequenced in a study of beta chain features in type 1 diabetes. The sequenced template was cDNA made from the entire isolated RNA. TCRdb keeps only in-frame clones here, not all; method: immunoSEQ multiplex PCR. The table includes under 950,000 clones, about a sixth detected once. The sample taken for sequencing was naive CD4+ T cells from blood. These receptors came from a woman in her late teens or twenties in good health.

This clone was seen only a few times. The CDR3 region has the DNA TGCGCCAGCAGGGACGGACAGGGCTCCTACAATGAGCAGTTCTTC. Translating it yields CASRDGQGSYNEQFF. This rearrangement joins TRBV5-1 to TRBJ2-1; 8 bases align to TRBD1. V shed 5 bases and J 0 bases; nucleotides not matched to a gene: 4. The CDR3 is 15 amino acids. Germline-derived CDR1 and CDR2 are SGHRS and YFSETQ.

The rearrangement joins TRBV11-3 to TRBJ2-3, with D perhaps matching TRBD2 (5 bases). This CDR3 is built from 13 residues. The V and J ends lost 5 bases and 2 bases respectively, with 8 bases between them. Germline loops: CDR1 SGHNT, CDR2 YENEEA. Here the CDR3 DNA reads TGTGCCAGCAGCAAGAGGGACACAGATACGCAGTATTTT. Protein: CASSKRDTDTQYF.

The chain is built from TRBV9 and TRBJ2-1; 8 bases map to TRBD2. CDR3 length: 15 residues. Germline assignment: CDR1 SGDLS and CDR2 YYNGEE. J was trimmed by 7 bases and V by 2 bases; bases with no gene match: 8. CDR3 residues: CASSVGTSRVNEQFF. The DNA for the CDR3 is TGTGCCAGCAGCGTCGGGACTAGTCGTGTGAATGAGCAGTTCTTC.

This clone was picked up a small number of times. The rearrangement links TRBV5-1 to TRBJ2-7; the D gene is possibly TRBD2 (5 bases). Trimming took 3 bases from V and 0 from J, leaving 16 bases between them. This CDR3 region has 16 residues. The V gene's germline CDR1 is SGHRS and CDR2 YFSETQ. CDR3 in DNA: TGCGCCAGCAGCTCCAGCGGCGCCCAAGGCTCCTACGAGCAGTACTTC. The encoded protein is CASSSSGAQGSYEQYF.

V usage is TRBV2 and J usage is TRBJ2-5, with D unresolved. V shed 1 base and J shed 1 base, with 10 bases lying between them. This CDR3 contains 15 residues. Germline loops: CDR1 SNHLY, CDR2 FYNNEI. The CDR3, as DNA: TGTGCCAGCAGTGAAGTGACTCGATTCCAAGAGACCCAGTACTTC. It specifies CASSEVTRFQETQYF.

About this clone itself: Distinct nucleotide sequences in the sample also encode this CDR3. The chain is built from TRBV29-1 and TRBJ2-5; tentatively, D is TRBD2 (5 bases). The V gene's germline CDR1 is SQVTM and CDR2 ANQGSEA. The V and J ends lost 7 bases and 5 bases respectively, with 17 bases between them. The CDR3 runs 13 residues. CDR3 in amino acids: CSAGGRRTETQYF. The CDR3 nucleotides read TGCAGCGCCGGCGGTCGGAGGACCGAGACCCAGTACTTC.

The CDR3: CASSLATGVNQPQHF. The CDR3 bases are TGTGCCAGCAGCTTAGCGACAGGGGTCAATCAGCCCCAGCATTTT. The gene calls are TRBV7-2 and TRBJ1-5, with TRBD1 identical over 8 bases. With V trimmed by 0 bases and J by 3 bases, 1 base remained unmatched. The CDR3 is 15 residues long. Germline V gene lookup returns CDR1 SGHTA and CDR2 FQGNSA.

The sample holds a few counts of this clone. The gene calls are TRBV6-5 and TRBJ2-7; 11 bases are shared with TRBD2. This CDR3 is 15 amino acids long. The germline V gene has CDR1 MNHEY and CDR2 SVGAGI. J was trimmed by 5 bases and V by 5 bases; bases with no gene match: 8. CDR3 amino acids: CASSLTSGSYNEQYF. CDR3 bases: TGTGCCAGCAGTCTAACTAGCGGGAGCTATAACGAGCAGTACTTC.

This clone showed up just a few times. V and J are TRBV6-5 and TRBJ2-5, with D perhaps TRBD1 (5 bases). CDR1 and CDR2 from the germline V gene are MNHEY and SVGAGI. V lost 0 bases, J lost 2 bases, and 10 bases lay in between. The CDR3 sequence is 15 residues long. The CDR3 spells CASSYSPTVQETQYF. Here the CDR3 DNA reads TGTGCCAGCAGTTACTCGCCGACAGTACAAGAGACCCAGTACTTC.

The chain uses TRBV11-3 and TRBJ2-1; D may be TRBD1 or TRBD2 (7 bases each). Trimming left V 1 base short and J 9 bases short, with 19 bases between. There are 16 residues in the CDR3. Germline V gene sequence: CDR1 SGHNT, CDR2 YENEEA. The DNA for the CDR3 is TGTGCCAGCAGCTTAGTCGGGGGGACAGTTGGCGGTGAGCAGTTCTTC. This sequence encodes CASSLVGGTVGGEQFF.

This clone was seen a handful of times. V is TRBV5-6 and J is TRBJ2-1; no definite D call. V was shortened by 7 bases and J by 8 bases, with 22 bases between the two germline ends. The CDR3 runs to 15 residues. Germline-derived CDR1 and CDR2 are SGHDT and YYEEEE. The CDR3 nucleotides are TGTGCCAGCTCCGTATTTTTGGGCAGGTGGGATGAGCAGTTCTTC. Protein sequence: CASSVFLGRWDEQFF.